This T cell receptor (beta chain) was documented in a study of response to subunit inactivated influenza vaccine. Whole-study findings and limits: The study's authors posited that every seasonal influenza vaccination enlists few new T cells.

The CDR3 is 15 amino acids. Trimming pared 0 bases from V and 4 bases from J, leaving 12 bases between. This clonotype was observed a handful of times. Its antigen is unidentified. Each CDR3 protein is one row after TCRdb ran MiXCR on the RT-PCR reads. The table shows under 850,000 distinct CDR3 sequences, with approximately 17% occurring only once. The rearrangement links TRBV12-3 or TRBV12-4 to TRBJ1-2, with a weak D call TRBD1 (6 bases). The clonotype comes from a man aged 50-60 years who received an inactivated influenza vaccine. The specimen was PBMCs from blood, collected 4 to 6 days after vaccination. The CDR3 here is CASSLARGFSYGYTF. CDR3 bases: TGTGCCAGCAGTTTAGCGAGGGGGTTTAGCTATGGCTACACCTTC.